This entry lists 8 T cell receptor beta chains sequenced from one sample in a study of molecular identifiers for immune sequencing clone quantification. TCRdb re-analysed the PCR reads in MiXCR, keeping a single row per CDR3 protein. This table has more than 450,000 distinct CDR3 sequences, around 23% appearing once. Sequencing was carried out using naive CD8+ T cells from blood, with Jurkat cell RNA spiked in. Subset denoted: FACS-sorted CD8+CD4-CCR7+CD45RA+ naive T cells. The receptors were sampled from a human donor in good health. Some libraries in this study had Jurkat cell RNA spiked in.

This clonotype was seen at least ten times. V gene TRBV14 combines with J gene TRBJ2-7, with no clear D. The CDR3 consists of 14 residues. Germline V lookup: CDR1 SGHDN, CDR2 FVKESK. V lost 3 bases, J lost 2 bases, and 11 bases lay in between. CDR3 in DNA: TGTGCCAGCAGCCAGGGTCACTCCACCTACGAGCAGTACTTC. Protein: CASSQGHSTYEQYF.

As concerns this clonotype: Mismatch with germline at one junction end may stem from a read error. This chain connects TRBV20-1 to TRBJ2-4; 12 bases fit TRBD1. Germline assignment: CDR1 DFQATT and CDR2 SNEGSKA (reference sequence). The CDR3 is made up of 18 amino acids. CDR3 loop: CSARGPGQGAEAKNTQYF. The DNA for the CDR3 is TGCAGTGCTAGAGGACCGGGACAGGGGGCGGAGGCCAAAAACACTCAGTACTTC.

This clonotype was seen a handful of times. This chain links TRBV9 with TRBJ1-6, with D maybe TRBD1 (5 bases). Germline-derived CDR1 and CDR2 are SGDLS and YYNGEE. Trimming shortened V by 2 bases and J by 0 bases, and 12 bases separated the two germline ends. The CDR3 runs to 17 residues. The CDR3 region is CASSVTVGGSYNSPLHF. The CDR3 DNA follows: TGTGCCAGCAGCGTTACAGTTGGGGGCTCCTATAATTCACCCCTCCACTTT.

In its sample, this clonotype was seen a few times. A much more abundant neighbour one base away suggests this may be a read error. The rearrangement joins TRBV29-1 to TRBJ2-3; D may be TRBD2 (6 bases). Germline V CDR1 and CDR2: SQVTM, ANQGSEA. The CDR3 sequence is 13 residues long. The CDR3 DNA reads as TGCAGCGTTTTGGAGGGATCGACAGTTACGCAGTATTTT. This gives the protein CSVLEGSTVTQYF.

This clonotype was recorded many times. V gene TRBV5-1 combines with J gene TRBJ2-7; TRBD2 matches at 7 bases. With V trimmed by 4 bases and J by 3 bases, 4 bases remained unmatched. This CDR3 has 13 residues. Germline CDR1 is SGHRS and CDR2 is YFSETQ. The CDR3 DNA follows: TGCGCCAGCAGCGACGGGAGGATCTACGAGCAGTACTTC. Amino acid sequence: CASSDGRIYEQYF. Full variable domain (rest looked up from reference TRBV5-1 and TRBJ2-7): KAGVTQTPRYLIKTRGQQVTLSCSPISGHRSVSWYQQTPGQGLQFLFEYFSETQRNKGNFPGRFSGRQFSNSRSEMNVSTLELGDSALYLCASSDGRIYEQYFGPGTRLTVT.

Ten or more counts support this clonotype. The V gene is TRBV12-3 or TRBV12-4, the J gene TRBJ2-5, with 7 bases identical to TRBD2. V lost 5 bases and J lost 1; bases outside the gene matches: 1. CDR3 length: 13 amino acids. The CDR3 is CASSGLVQETQYF. DNA of the CDR3: TGTGCCAGCAGTGGACTAGTCCAAGAGACCCAGTACTTC.

This clonotype was counted only a few times. The rearrangement uses TRBV30 and TRBJ2-1, with no clear D. The CDR3 is 15 amino acids. From germline, CDR1 is GTSNPN and CDR2 SVGIG (reference sequence). V was cut by 0 bases and J by 1 base, with 10 bases left in between. In nucleotides, the CDR3 is TGTGCCTGGAGTGTAGCAGGAAGGTCCTACAATGAGCAGTTCTTC. Amino acids: CAWSVAGRSYNEQFF.

The chain joins TRBV4-1 to TRBJ1-6, with unresolved D. This CDR3 spans 13 amino acids. V gave up 5 bases and J gave up 4 bases, with 6 bases separating them. Germline lookup yields CDR1 MGHRA and CDR2 YSYEKL. The CDR3: CASSSVYNSPLHF. The DNA of the CDR3 is TGCGCCAGCAGCTCTGTTTATAATTCACCCCTCCACTTT.